The 20 T cell receptor beta chains listed next were all sequenced from one sample in a study of blood T cell repertoires in COVID-19. Using immunoSEQ multiplex PCR, the repertoire was profiled, and TCRdb retains in-frame clones only, with some absent. Here the sample spans about 180,000 clones, approximately 89% being singletons. The sequencing sample was made of PBMCs or T cells enriched from blood (not recorded which). Every receptor here comes from a man in his forties who had recovered from COVID-19.

The chain joins TRBV6-1 to TRBJ1-1; the D gene is possibly TRBD1 (5 bases). The CDR3 is 13 residues long. Trimming left V 3 bases short and J 11 bases short, with 16 bases between. Germline-derived CDR1 and CDR2 are MNHNS and SASEGT. The CDR3 here is CASSDRTGLSAFF. CDR3 DNA: TGTGCCAGCAGTGACCGGACGGGACTGTCGGCTTTCTTT.

The chain joins TRBV2 to TRBJ2-3, with 13 bases fitting TRBD2. The CDR3 has 19 residues. Germline V CDR1 and CDR2: SNHLY, FYNNEI. With 6 bases clipped from V and 0 bases from J, the junction kept 12 bases outside the gene matches. The CDR3 sequence: CASSETSGRTFSSTDTQYF. In DNA form, the CDR3 reads TGTGCCAGCAGCGAGACTAGCGGGAGGACTTTCTCTAGCACAGATACGCAGTATTTT.

The chain links TRBV12-3 or TRBV12-4 to TRBJ2-7; D call uncertain. V shed 5 bases and J shed 6 bases, with 8 bases lying between them. The CDR3 consists of 11 residues. CDR3 nucleotide sequence: TGTGCCAGCAGTCTGGCCCTCGAGCAGTACTTC. As protein: CASSLALEQYF.

The rearrangement joins TRBV27 to TRBJ1-5; perhaps TRBD1 as D (6 bases). The length of the CDR3 is 13 residues. Germline CDR1 is MNHEY and CDR2 is SMNVEV (reference sequence). The V end was cut by 6 bases, the J end by 4 bases, with 10 bases between. The CDR3 bases are TGTGCCAGCAGCCTCGGACAGAATCAGCCCCAGCATTTT. It specifies CASSLGQNQPQHF.

The V and J genes are TRBV28 and TRBJ2-1, with a weak D call TRBD2 (5 bases). CDR3 length: 14 residues. The germline V gene encodes CDR1 MDHEN and CDR2 SYDVKM. V was cut by 6 bases and J by 10 bases, with 19 bases left in between. The CDR3 here is CASSSTPITREQFF. CDR3 DNA: TGTGCCAGCAGCTCTACCCCTATTACTAGAGAGCAGTTCTTC.

The rearrangement joins TRBV18 to TRBJ1-5; D is possibly TRBD1 (6 bases). The CDR3 sequence is 15 residues long. V lost 8 bases, J lost 0 bases, and 14 bases lay in between. The V gene's germline CDR1 is KGHSH and CDR2 LQKENI. The CDR3 reads CASTPDSYSNQPQHF. For the CDR3, the DNA is TGTGCCAGCACCCCGGACAGTTATAGCAATCAGCCCCAGCATTTT.

This clone was picked up a small number of times. The V call is TRBV18, the J call TRBJ1-4, with a weak D call TRBD1 (6 bases). The V end lost 2 bases, the J end lost 8 bases, and 15 bases lay between the germline ends. Per germline, CDR1 KGHSH and CDR2 LQKENI. CDR3 length: 15 residues. The CDR3 is CASSPNSRGGEKLFF. CDR3 DNA: TGTGCCAGCTCACCAAACTCCAGGGGTGGGGAAAAACTGTTTTTT.

The V call is TRBV9, the J call TRBJ1-4; 7 bases map to TRBD1. The V and J ends lost 1 base and 5 bases, in that order; junction bases with no gene match: 5. CDR3 length: 15 amino acids. In germline, CDR1 is SGDLS, CDR2 YYNGEE. CDR3 sequence: CASSVTTGRNEKLFF. CDR3 nucleotides: TGTGCCAGCAGCGTAACGACAGGGAGGAATGAAAAACTGTTTTTT.

This sequence joins TRBV10-3 and TRBJ2-1, with TRBD1 matching 7 bases. This CDR3 comprises 13 residues. Losses at the gene ends were 2 bases for V and 7 bases for J; bases not matched to a gene: 2. The germline V gene has CDR1 ENHRY and CDR2 SYGVKD. The CDR3, as DNA: TGTGCCATCAGTGAGCAGGGGGAGAATGAGCAGTTCTTC. It yields the protein CAISEQGENEQFF.

The chain carries TRBV9 and TRBJ2-3; 16 nucleotides match TRBD2. In germline, CDR1 is SGDLS, CDR2 YYNGEE. The CDR3 sequence is 17 residues long. V shed 3 bases and J 4 bases; nucleotides not matched to a gene: 5. The CDR3 loop reads CASSARGLAGGADTQYF. The CDR3 nucleotides are TGTGCCAGCAGCGCCCGGGGACTAGCGGGAGGGGCAGATACGCAGTATTTT.

The table lists this clone with a count of one. Sequence at one end of the junction differs from germline and may be a read error. V usage is TRBV27 and J usage is TRBJ1-1, with no clear D. The CDR3 is 9 amino acids. Per germline, CDR1 MNHEY and CDR2 SMNVEV (reference sequence). The CDR3 region is CASSLPPVF. The CDR3 DNA is TGTGCCAGCAGTTTACCCCCCGTCTTT.

In its sample, this clone was seen many times. This sequence joins TRBV6-5 and TRBJ1-5; D unresolved. V was cut by 0 bases and J by 7 bases, with 7 bases left in between. The CDR3 spans 13 residues. Germline assignment: CDR1 MNHEY and CDR2 SVGAGI. CDR3 in DNA: TGTGCCAGCAGTTACTCGAGGTACCAGCCCCAGCATTTT. Translated, it gives CASSYSRYQPQHF.

A single count supports this clone. The chain couples TRBV27 to TRBJ1-6; 10 nucleotides match TRBD1. The CDR3 runs to 15 residues. V dropped 7 bases and J dropped 6; count of bases not matched to a gene: 6. The germline CDR1 and CDR2 sequences are MNHEY and SMNVEV (reference sequence). The CDR3 DNA sequence: TGTGCCAGCACCGCCGGACAGGGGGGTAATTCACCCCTCCACTTT. This codes for CASTAGQGGNSPLHF.

This chain uses TRBV30 with TRBJ1-2; TRBD1 aligns across 7 bases. The CDR3 totals 14 residues. Trimming at V came to 5 bases and at J to 8 bases, leaving 14 bases not matched to a gene. Germline values: CDR1 GTSNPN, CDR2 SVGIG (reference sequence). CDR3: CAWDKKQGSGGYTF. The CDR3 DNA sequence: TGTGCCTGGGACAAAAAACAGGGGTCGGGGGGCTACACCTTC.

V gene TRBV14 combines with J gene TRBJ1-2; 8 nucleotides line up with TRBD1. J was trimmed by 7 bases and V by 4 bases; bases with no gene match: 17. The CDR3 consists of 17 residues. Germline V gene data show CDR1 as SGHDN and CDR2 as FVKESK. In nucleotides, the CDR3 is TGTGCCAGCAGCCGGAATGACAGGGGACCCTTCAGCGGTGGCTACACCTTC. Protein sequence: CASSRNDRGPFSGGYTF.

This clone was recorded once. The CDR3 DNA follows: TGTGCCAGCAGCTACTCGACAGGGCCCACTGAAAAACTGTTTTTT. Translation: CASSYSTGPTEKLFF. The gene calls are TRBV11-2 and TRBJ1-4; 7 bases are a match to TRBD1. V trimming: 4 bases; J trimming: 7 bases; junction bases outside the gene matches: 9. The CDR3 extends over 15 amino acids. Germline-derived CDR1 and CDR2 are SGHAT and FQNNGV. Based on the CDR3 plus reference TRBV11-2 and TRBJ1-4, the full variable domain is EAGVAQSPRYKIIEKRQSVAFWCNPISGHATLYWYQQILGQGPKLLIQFQNNGVVDDSQLPKDRFSAERLKGVDSTLKIQPAKLEDSAVYLCASSYSTGPTEKLFFGSGTQLSVL.

The chain has TRBV6-5 and TRBJ1-2, with TRBD1 identical over 8 bases. The CDR3 sequence is 14 residues long. The V gene's germline CDR1 is MNHEY and CDR2 SVGAGI. Trimming took 6 bases from V and 8 from J; bases not matched to a gene: 11. Here the CDR3 reads CASRRPGQGRGYTF. The CDR3 DNA sequence: TGTGCCAGCAGGAGACCTGGACAGGGCCGCGGCTACACCTTC.

This chain uses TRBV9 with TRBJ1-1; tentative D call: TRBD1 (5 bases). The germline CDR1 and CDR2 sequences are SGDLS and YYNGEE. Trimming pared 0 bases from V and 1 base from J, leaving 10 bases between. The CDR3 has 15 amino acids. The CDR3 protein is CASSVAQAPNTEAFF. The CDR3 DNA follows: TGTGCCAGCAGCGTAGCACAGGCCCCGAACACTGAAGCTTTCTTT.

The chain couples TRBV3-1 (or the pseudogene TRBV3-2) to TRBJ2-1; 8 nucleotides match TRBD2. Germline V gene sequence: CDR1 LGHDT, CDR2 YNNKEL (reference sequence). V trimming: 0 bases; J trimming: 4 bases; junction bases outside the gene matches: 2. CDR3 size: 15 residues. The CDR3, as DNA: TGTGCCAGCAGCCAAGATCTAGCGGGTTACAATGAGCAGTTCTTC. Its protein is CASSQDLAGYNEQFF.

This clone was seen a handful of times. The chain has TRBV6-5 and TRBJ2-3; 9 nucleotides match TRBD2. V dropped 4 bases and J dropped 5; count of bases not matched to a gene: 10. The germline CDR1 and CDR2 sequences are MNHEY and SVGAGI. This CDR3 spans 16 amino acids. The CDR3, as DNA: TGTGCCAGCAGTTCCCCTAGCGGGGCGGGTCTAGATACGCAGTATTTT. Residues: CASSSPSGAGLDTQYF.